This is a list of T cell receptor beta chains from one sample in a study of cytomegalovirus exposure and HLA in healthy donors. Sequencing used immunoSEQ multiplex PCR; TCRdb keeps in-frame clones, though not all of them. The table lists around 230,000 clones, more than 75% of them singletons. Sequenced: PBMCs. These receptors originate from a girl aged 2-15 years in good health and CMV-seronegative. CDR3s include the opening cysteine and the closing phenylalanine or tryptophan. D genes are given only for firm matches. For some rows the clone size is stated as once, few or many, or as a class when expanded; others skip it.

J gene: TRBJ2-1
clone size: .
V gene: TRBV5-4
D gene: .
CDR3 protein: CASSLDRAVLNEQFF
CDR3 DNA: TGTGCCAGCAGCTTGGACAGGGCGGTTCTTAATGAGCAGTTCTTC

J gene: TRBJ2-5
clone size: .
V gene: TRBV27
D gene: TRBD2
CDR3 protein: CASSLAGRRQETQYF
CDR3 DNA: TGTGCCAGCAGTTTAGCCGGGAGGAGGCAAGAGACCCAGTACTTC

J gene: TRBJ2-5
clone size: .
V gene: TRBV5-4
D gene: .
CDR3 protein: CASSIGDQETQYF
CDR3 DNA: TGTGCCAGCAGCATCGGAGATCAAGAGACCCAGTACTTC

J gene: TRBJ1-1
clone size: .
V gene: TRBV7-2
D gene: TRBD1
CDR3 protein: CASSQGGANTEAFF
CDR3 DNA: TGTGCCAGCAGCCAGGGGGGAGCGAACACTGAAGCTTTCTTT

J gene: TRBJ1-1
clone size: few
V gene: TRBV6-1
D gene: TRBD1
CDR3 protein: CADRVANTEAFF
CDR3 DNA: TGTGCCGACAGGGTAGCGAACACTGAAGCTTTCTTT

J gene: TRBJ2-7
clone size: once
V gene: TRBV7-3
D gene: TRBD1
CDR3 protein: CASSLLTGGEQYF
CDR3 DNA: TGTGCCAGCAGCCTACTGACAGGGGGCGAGCAGTACTTC

J gene: TRBJ1-5
clone size: .
V gene: TRBV28
D gene: TRBD1
CDR3 protein: CASSVDRINQPQHF
CDR3 DNA: TGTGCCAGCAGTGTGGACAGGATCAATCAGCCCCAGCATTTT

J gene: TRBJ1-2
clone size: .
V gene: TRBV5-4
D gene: TRBD1
CDR3 protein: CASSSTGPFDGYTF
CDR3 DNA: TGTGCCAGCAGCTCGACAGGGCCGTTTGATGGCTACACCTTC

J gene: TRBJ2-2
clone size: .
V gene: TRBV5-1
D gene: TRBD2
CDR3 protein: CASSRSGRDTGELFF
CDR3 DNA: TGCGCCAGCAGCCGTAGCGGGAGGGACACCGGGGAGCTGTTTTTT

J gene: TRBJ2-7
clone size: .
V gene: TRBV7-2
D gene: .
CDR3 protein: CASSLTRSYEQYF
CDR3 DNA: TGTGCCAGCAGCTTAACTAGGTCCTACGAGCAGTACTTC

J gene: TRBJ1-1
clone size: .
V gene: TRBV15
D gene: .
CDR3 protein: CATSRGSTVYTEAFF
CDR3 DNA: TGTGCCACCAGCAGAGGTTCGACAGTTTACACTGAAGCTTTCTTT

J gene: TRBJ2-5
clone size: few
V gene: TRBV11-2
D gene: TRBD2
CDR3 protein: CASSFLGAGEQETQYF
CDR3 DNA: TGTGCCAGCAGCTTTTTGGGTGCGGGGGAACAAGAGACCCAGTACTTC

J gene: TRBJ2-7
clone size: .
V gene: TRBV10-3
D gene: .
CDR3 protein: CAISDRQRIYEQYF
CDR3 DNA: TGTGCCATCAGTGACCGACAGAGAATTTACGAGCAGTACTTC

J gene: TRBJ2-2
clone size: .
V gene: TRBV11-2
D gene: TRBD2
CDR3 protein: CASSSQRENGELFF
CDR3 DNA: TGTGCCAGCAGCTCGCAGCGGGAGAACGGGGAGCTGTTTTTT

J gene: TRBJ2-3
clone size: .
V gene: TRBV27
D gene: TRBD2
CDR3 protein: CASRARSGEFTDTQYF
CDR3 DNA: TGTGCCAGCAGAGCCCGCAGCGGGGAATTCACAGATACGCAGTATTTT

J gene: TRBJ2-1
clone size: .
V gene: TRBV19
D gene: TRBD2
CDR3 protein: CASSILGLAGVGPYNEQFF
CDR3 DNA: TGTGCCAGTAGTATTTTGGGACTAGCGGGAGTAGGGCCCTACAATGAGCAGTTCTTC

J gene: TRBJ2-7
clone size: .
V gene: TRBV7-8
D gene: TRBD1
CDR3 protein: CASSTGQLYEQYF
CDR3 DNA: TGTGCCAGCAGCACGGGACAGCTCTACGAGCAGTACTTC

J gene: TRBJ1-1
clone size: .
V gene: TRBV6-5
D gene: .
CDR3 protein: CASSYGLQGNTEAFF
CDR3 DNA: TGTGCCAGCAGTTACGGGTTACAGGGAAACACTGAAGCTTTCTTT

J gene: TRBJ1-3
clone size: .
V gene: TRBV20-1
D gene: .
CDR3 protein: CSATTGTTIYF
CDR3 DNA: TGCAGTGCAACGACAGGAACCACCATATATTTT

J gene: TRBJ2-4
clone size: .
V gene: TRBV2
D gene: .
CDR3 protein: CASSELRSLAKNIQYF
CDR3 DNA: TGTGCCAGCAGTGAATTGAGAAGCCTAGCCAAAAACATTCAGTACTTC

J gene: TRBJ2-7
clone size: .
V gene: TRBV5-1
D gene: TRBD2
CDR3 protein: CASSPSAGGLEEQYF
CDR3 DNA: TGCGCCAGCAGCCCATCCGCGGGGGGGCTGGAAGAGCAGTACTTC

J gene: TRBJ1-4
clone size: .
V gene: TRBV15
D gene: TRBD1
CDR3 protein: CATSADRDEKLFF
CDR3 DNA: TGTGCCACCAGCGCCGACAGGGATGAAAAACTGTTTTTT

J gene: TRBJ2-5
clone size: .
V gene: TRBV7-9
D gene: TRBD2
CDR3 protein: CASSYGTSAPPLQETQYF
CDR3 DNA: TGTGCCAGCAGCTACGGGACTAGCGCTCCGCCATTACAAGAGACCCAGTACTTC

J gene: TRBJ1-1
clone size: .
V gene: TRBV18
D gene: .
CDR3 protein: CASSPRTDTEAFF
CDR3 DNA: TGTGCCAGCTCACCACGGACAGACACTGAAGCTTTCTTT

J gene: TRBJ2-5
clone size: .
V gene: TRBV6-1
D gene: .
CDR3 protein: CASSDGGAQYF
CDR3 DNA: TGTGCCAGCAGTGACGGGGGAGCCCAGTACTTC

J gene: TRBJ2-5
clone size: .
V gene: TRBV7-9
D gene: .
CDR3 protein: CASSLQGQETQYF
CDR3 DNA: TGTGCCAGCAGCTTACAGGGCCAAGAGACCCAGTACTTC

J gene: TRBJ1-2
clone size: .
V gene: TRBV14
D gene: .
CDR3 protein: CASSPDTFYGYTF
CDR3 DNA: TGTGCCAGCAGCCCGGACACCTTCTATGGCTACACCTTC

J gene: TRBJ2-1
clone size: .
V gene: TRBV10-3
D gene: .
CDR3 protein: CAVSPSREEQFF
CDR3 DNA: TGTGCCGTCAGCCCCTCTAGAGAAGAGCAGTTCTTC

J gene: TRBJ2-5
clone size: .
V gene: TRBV10-1
D gene: TRBD2
CDR3 protein: CASSESTSGIGYQETQYF
CDR3 DNA: TGCGCCAGCAGTGAGTCTACCAGCGGGATAGGGTACCAAGAGACCCAGTACTTC

J gene: TRBJ2-2
clone size: .
V gene: TRBV19
D gene: TRBD2
CDR3 protein: CASSGRGGWDGELFF
CDR3 DNA: TGTGCCAGTAGTGGGCGGGGGGGATGGGACGGGGAGCTGTTTTTT

J gene: TRBJ1-1
clone size: .
V gene: TRBV27
D gene: .
CDR3 protein: CASSFGGYTEAFF
CDR3 DNA: TGTGCCAGCAGTTTCGGGGGTTACACTGAAGCTTTCTTT

J gene: TRBJ1-1
clone size: .
V gene: TRBV7-9
D gene: .
CDR3 protein: CASSLRGGLNTEAFF
CDR3 DNA: TGTGCCAGCAGCTTAAGGGGAGGGCTGAACACTGAAGCTTTCTTT

J gene: TRBJ2-3
clone size: .
V gene: TRBV7-9
D gene: .
CDR3 protein: CASKIKDIGTQYF
CDR3 DNA: TGTGCCAGTAAAATTAAGGATATCGGGACGCAGTATTTT